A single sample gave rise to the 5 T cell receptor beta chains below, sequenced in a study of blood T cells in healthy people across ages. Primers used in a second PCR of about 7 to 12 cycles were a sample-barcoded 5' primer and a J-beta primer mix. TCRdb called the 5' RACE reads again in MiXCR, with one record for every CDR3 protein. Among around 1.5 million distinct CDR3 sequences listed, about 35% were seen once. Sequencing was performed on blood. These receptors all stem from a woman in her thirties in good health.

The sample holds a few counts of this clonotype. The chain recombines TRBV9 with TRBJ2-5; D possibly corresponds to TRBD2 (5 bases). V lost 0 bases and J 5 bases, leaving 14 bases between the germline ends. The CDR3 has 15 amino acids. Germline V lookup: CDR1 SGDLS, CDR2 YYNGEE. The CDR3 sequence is CASSVATREEETQYF. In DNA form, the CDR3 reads TGTGCCAGCAGCGTAGCTACGAGGGAAGAGGAGACCCAGTACTTC.

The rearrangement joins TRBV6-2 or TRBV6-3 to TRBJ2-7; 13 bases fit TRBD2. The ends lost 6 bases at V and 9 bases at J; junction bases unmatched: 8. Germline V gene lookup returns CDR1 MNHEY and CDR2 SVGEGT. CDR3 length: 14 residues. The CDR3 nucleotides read TGTGCCAGCAGCGCCGGACTAGCGGGGGCTTCGCAGTACTTC. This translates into CASSAGLAGASQYF.

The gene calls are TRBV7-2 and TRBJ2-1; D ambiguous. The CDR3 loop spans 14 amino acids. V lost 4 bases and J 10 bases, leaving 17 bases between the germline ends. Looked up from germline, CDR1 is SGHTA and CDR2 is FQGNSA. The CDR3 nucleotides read TGTGCCAGCAGCTCATGGACCCAGGATGGGGAGCAGTTCTTC. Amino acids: CASSSWTQDGEQFF.

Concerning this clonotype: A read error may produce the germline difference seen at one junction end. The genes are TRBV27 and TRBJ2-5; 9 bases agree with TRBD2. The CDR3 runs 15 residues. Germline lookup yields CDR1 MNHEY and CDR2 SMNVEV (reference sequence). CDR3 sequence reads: CACSLVAGAGETQYF. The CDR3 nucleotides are TGTGCCTGCAGTTTAGTAGCGGGGGCCGGGGAGACCCAGTACTTC.

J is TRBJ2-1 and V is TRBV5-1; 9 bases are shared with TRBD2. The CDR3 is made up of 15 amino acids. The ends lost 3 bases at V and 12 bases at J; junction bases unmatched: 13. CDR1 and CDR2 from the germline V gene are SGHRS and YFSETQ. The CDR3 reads CASSSGSSGDLGQFF. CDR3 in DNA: TGCGCCAGCAGCTCCGGATCTAGCGGGGACCTTGGGCAGTTCTTC.